The clone carrying this T cell receptor beta chain occurred many times. Antigen specificity is unknown. This specimen comes from a study of T cells after yellow fever vaccination. Study-level information: With SMART-Seq v4 Ultra Low Input, the fractions containing low cell numbers were prepared. Study-level findings and limits: It was the secondary response that reached its peak faster, day 5 versus 15, but it was weaker. Clonotype sharing between CD4 and CD8 compartments was small. Most clones from primary vaccination were detected again post-booster (roughly 96% CD4, 70% to 90% CD8).

In germline, CDR1 is MGHDK, CDR2 SYGVNS. V was clipped by 3 bases and J by 0 bases, with 9 bases between them. CDR3 size: 15 residues. TCRdb re-called the 5' RACE reads through MiXCR, storing one row per CDR3 protein. The table lists about 230,000 distinct CDR3 sequences, less than 7.5% of them singletons. The origin of this receptor is a young man who received the YFV17D yellow fever vaccine. The chain has TRBV25-1 and TRBJ2-1; D gene unclear. Material: CD4+ T cells sorted from PBMCs, obtained on the day of the yellow fever booster vaccination. CDR3 protein: CASSDLSSSYNEQFF. CDR3 sequence (DNA): TGTGCCAGCAGTGATTTGTCGAGCTCCTACAATGAGCAGTTCTTC.